The present entry profiles one T cell receptor (beta chain) with its context. The antigen it recognizes is unknown. The sample holds no much larger clone one base away, and base qualities are not on file. This record belongs to a study of Ad26.COV2.S vaccination and SARS-CoV-2 variants (TCRdb year 2021). At the level of the whole study: Vaccine-arm donors came from COV1001, a multicentre, randomized, double-blind, placebo-controlled phase I-IIa trial of Ad26.COV2.S in healthy adults. Sequencing of the TCRbeta repertoire served to evaluate the specificity and breadth of SARS-CoV-2-reactive T cell receptors following Ad26.COV2.S vaccination. The TCR-sequenced set comprised roughly 30 samples: around 20 Ad26.COV2.S vaccine recipients, 5 placebo recipients and 8 SARS-CoV-2 convalescent individuals. Trial participants were randomized into five groups of five: low-dose or high-dose Ad26.COV2.S given once or twice, or placebo on both occasions. Throughout the experiments and outcome assessment, investigators stayed blinded to trial group allocation. Ad26.COV2.S was given intramuscularly at 5x10^10 or 1x10^11 viral particles, as a single shot or as two shots 56 days apart. General findings and caveats noted by the study authors: Vaccine and placebo recipients had comparable non-spike TCR breadth, which fits with the vaccine containing only spike. Spike-specific TCR breadth was higher in Ad26.COV2.S recipients than in placebo recipients (P = 0.0014). It was noted by the authors that total T cell responses may have been underestimated by the TCR breadth and depth analyses. Comparing responses between vaccine doses or regimens was not something the study was powered to do. Substantial breadth of spike-specific CD8+ and CD4+ T cell responses was reported after vaccination.

From its cysteine to its phenylalanine, the CDR3 spans 15 amino acids. CDR3 DNA is the only sequence kept; it has 45 bases, read in frame from the first base. CDR1 and CDR2 were assigned from the germline V gene as LGHNA and YSLEER. V and J lose 4 bases and 0 bases, and a span of 12 bases separates them. The immunoSEQ Assay was used to sequence TCRbeta CDR3 regions. After extraction, genomic DNA underwent amplification by bias-controlled multiplex PCR, followed by high-throughput sequencing. Turning to the authors' computational methods: Collapsing and filtering of sequences were performed to quantify the absolute abundance of each unique TCRbeta CDR3 region. T cell fraction was estimated by normalization of TCRbeta template counts to usable DNA, with usable DNA being measured through amplification of reference genes present in all nucleated cells. Repertoire TCRs were annotated as SARS-CoV-2-specific when V gene, CDR3 amino acid sequence and J gene were exactly matched to a known reactive TCR set. The reference SARS-CoV-2 TCR set came from MIRA and was filtered for enrichment in COVID-19-positive ImmuneCODE repertoires, removing public or cross-reactive TCRs. Based on the MIRA antigens, annotated TCRs were further analysed at the level of specific ORF or position within ORF. Breadth was defined as the number of annotated unique rearrangements divided by the total number of unique productive rearrangements, and depth was defined as the summed frequency of the annotated unique rearrangements. Group comparisons of TCR breadth used two-sided Wilcoxon rank-sum tests. TCRdb re-hosts the immuneACCESS table, in-frame sequences only. Its copies lack some clones; in the studies checked, an unresolved V gene accounts for under half of them, and the cause for the rest is not known. V and J calls and clone size are copied from that table; D and trimming were computed from the DNA. This sample holds more than 350,000 clones; over 75% were observed only once. Of the sample, over 9% is held by the ten largest clones.

The treatment or condition label on this specimen signifies: 15 to 20 received Ad26.COV2.S at low or high dose, single or two shots; roughly five received placebo; per-sample allocation not given. Repertoires of vaccine and placebo recipients were sequenced from samples taken on day 63 after the first injection. In Cohort 1b, around 25 adults aged 18-55 years were enrolled at a single site in Boston, USA, between 29 July and 7 August 2020. Ad26.COV2.S consisted of a replication-incompetent adenovirus type 26 vector by which a prefusion-stabilized SARS-CoV-2 spike protein from the original Wuhan strain was expressed.

Sequencing used peripheral blood, obtained in a trial of Ad26.COV2.S vaccine versus placebo. The origin of this receptor is a person between 18 and 65 years old who received the Ad26.COV2.S COVID-19 vaccine or a placebo. The sequence joins TRBV4-3 to TRBJ1-2; no D segment can be confidently identified. The CDR3 corresponds to CASSPTATANYGYTF. Here is the DNA: TGCGCCAGCAGCCCAACGGCAACTGCTAACTATGGCTACACCTTC.